The 11 T cell receptor beta chains given below trace back to one sample, sequenced in a study of T cells in Graves' hyperthyroidism and ophthalmopathy. Researchers amplified the TCR beta CDR3 regions from RNA transcripts. HTBI primers were employed in a first-round RT-PCR of the TCR CDR3. Using its own MiXCR run on the multiplex PCR reads, TCRdb lists one record per CDR3 protein. The sample lists roughly 720,000 distinct CDR3 sequences; roughly 17% were seen once. Specimen: blood. Every receptor here comes from a man in his fifties or sixties with Graves' hyperthyroidism.

There are many counts of this clonotype. This chain links TRBV28 with TRBJ2-2; TRBD2 is a possible D gene (6 bases). The CDR3 length is 16 residues. Germline CDR1 reads MDHEN; CDR2 reads SYDVKM. The germline V and J ends were trimmed by 5 bases and 0 bases, with 13 bases remaining between them. CDR3 region: CASSRWASANTGELFF. As DNA, the CDR3 is TGTGCCAGCAGTCGCTGGGCTAGCGCGAACACCGGGGAGCTGTTTTTT.

This clonotype was seen a few times. This sequence joins TRBV5-1 and TRBJ1-2; D unclear. The CDR3 sequence is 14 residues long. Germline V gives CDR1 SGHRS, CDR2 YFSETQ. Trimming left V 1 base short and J 3 bases short, with 10 bases between. The DNA of the CDR3 is TGCGCCAGCAGCTTGAAGGACGGGGACTATGGCTACACCTTC. It encodes CASSLKDGDYGYTF.

This clonotype was detected only a few times. This chain connects TRBV7-9 to TRBJ1-3; D gene uncertain. The CDR3 is made up of 16 amino acids. Trimming took off 0 bases at V and 0 bases at J, with 9 bases between the two ends. CDR1 and CDR2 from the germline V gene are SEHNR and FQNEAQ (reference sequence). The CDR3 region has the DNA TGTGCCAGCAGCTTAGCGCTGGTCAACTCTGGAAACACCATATATTTT. Protein product: CASSLALVNSGNTIYF.

This clonotype was recorded at least ten times. The chain joins TRBV14 to TRBJ2-1; D may be TRBD1 (6 bases). V was clipped by 1 base and J by 1 base, with 14 bases between them. The CDR3 loop spans 17 amino acids. Per the germline V gene, CDR1 is SGHDN and CDR2 is FVKESK. The CDR3 DNA sequence: TGTGCCAGCAGCCAAGTTAGGGGGAGTACTTCCTACAATGAGCAGTTCTTC. Translated, it gives CASSQVRGSTSYNEQFF.

This clonotype was seen at least ten times. The chain links TRBV30 to TRBJ1-1; D remains ambiguous. V lost 0 bases and J 2 bases, leaving 13 bases between the germline ends. The CDR3 contains 15 residues. Germline assignment: CDR1 GTSNPN and CDR2 SVGIG (reference sequence). DNA of the CDR3: TGTGCCTGGAGTGTATGGGTTCGGGAAAACACTGAAGCTTTCTTT. Translation gives CAWSVWVRENTEAFF.

This clonotype was picked up many times. The chain carries TRBV7-6 and TRBJ1-2; 7 nucleotides line up with TRBD1. Looked up from germline, CDR1 is SGHVS and CDR2 is FNYEAQ. This CDR3 is 15 amino acids long. J gave up 5 bases and V 5 bases, and 11 bases lay outside the gene matches. The CDR3 bases are TGTGCCAGCAGCCCCAGACAGGGTACGCGATATGGCTACACCTTC. This codes for CASSPRQGTRYGYTF.

V gene TRBV24-1 combines with J gene TRBJ2-1; D unclear. The germline CDR1 and CDR2 sequences are KGHDR and SFDVKD. The CDR3 contains 13 residues. Trimming left V 2 bases short and J 5 bases short, with 6 bases between. CDR3 in DNA: TGTGCCACCAGTGATTCGGGTGACAATGAGCAGTTCTTC. Translation gives CATSDSGDNEQFF.

This clonotype was detected ten times or more. This sequence joins TRBV19 and TRBJ2-5; 9 positions match TRBD2. Germline V lookup: CDR1 LNHDA, CDR2 SQIVND (reference sequence). The CDR3 loop spans 15 amino acids. The junction had 6 bases not matched to a gene; V was cut back by 3 bases and J by 4 bases. In DNA, the CDR3 is TGTGCCAGTAGTATCACCTCGGGACTAGCAGAGACCCAGTACTTC. Its protein product is CASSITSGLAETQYF.

Ten or more counts support this clonotype. The genes are TRBV7-2 and TRBJ2-3; 10 nucleotides match TRBD2. The CDR3 is 18 residues long. The V segment lost 1 base and the J segment 1 base; nucleotides outside the gene matches: 8. Germline CDR1 is SGHTA and CDR2 is FQGNSA. CDR3 protein: CASSLVGSGRLGTDTQYF. The CDR3 region has the DNA TGTGCCAGCAGCTTAGTTGGTAGCGGGAGGCTTGGCACAGATACGCAGTATTTT.

This clonotype was found a few times. The chain has TRBV6-1 and TRBJ2-5, with 9 bases fitting TRBD2. The J segment lost 4 bases and the V segment lost 8 bases, leaving 11 bases of the junction unmatched. Germline-derived CDR1 and CDR2 are MNHNS and SASEGT. This CDR3 region has 15 residues. The CDR3 region has the DNA TGTGCCAGCTCGGAGGGCGGGAGGGCCGGAGAGACCCAGTACTTC. Translated: CASSEGGRAGETQYF.

This clonotype was seen only a few times. V usage is TRBV5-1 and J usage is TRBJ2-7; TRBD1 agrees at 9 bases. The CDR3 has 15 amino acids. Germline loops: CDR1 SGHRS, CDR2 YFSETQ. Trimming at V came to 3 bases and at J to 5 bases, leaving 9 bases not matched to a gene. The CDR3 nucleotides are TGCGCCAGCAGCTGGATCCGGGACAGGGCTGACGAGCAGTACTTC. Protein product: CASSWIRDRADEQYF.